The entry below gives a single T cell receptor beta chain sequence along with its context. What it binds is unknown. The record originates from a study of shared clonotypes between healthy human individuals. Overall study: A few men and a couple of women, aged 18 to 49, were donors.

The CDR3 extends over 16 amino acids. The V segment lost 4 bases and the J segment 0 bases; nucleotides outside the gene matches: 4. Germline V gives CDR1 WNHNN, CDR2 SYGVQD (reference sequence). Study-level results: It was only blood that was sampled, and tissue repertoires likely differ.

Naive-designated CD8 cells lacked CD45RO, were positively enriched for CCR7, and omitted terminally differentiated effector memory CD45RA+ cells. Here immunoSEQ multiplex PCR was the method, and the copy in TCRdb shows in-frame clones only, minus some. The sample has over 2 million clones; about 95% are singletons. This receptor was obtained from a man between 18 and 29 years old in good health. The sequenced sample consisted of naive CD8+ T cells sorted from blood. The chain couples TRBV10-1 to TRBJ2-1; TRBD2 aligns across 9 bases. In nucleotides, the CDR3 is TGCGCCAGCAGTGCAATTAGCGGGAGCTCCTACAATGAGCAGTTCTTC. It encodes CASSAISGSSYNEQFF.